The 20 T cell receptor beta chains in this list originate from one sample, sequenced in a study of breast tumors, draining lymph nodes, adjacent tissues. Axillary draining lymph nodes of breast cancer patients supplied the node samples. TCRdb independently ran MiXCR on the multiplex PCR reads; one entry per CDR3 protein. The table has some 250,000 distinct CDR3 sequences, under 40% seen once. Sequenced sample: axillary lymph node tissue. These receptors were obtained from a female donor with breast cancer. Some clones in this sample may be carry-over from other donors' samples.

The chain links TRBV5-1 to TRBJ1-4, with 7 bases matching TRBD1. Germline CDR1 SGHRS, CDR2 YFSETQ. The CDR3 is 12 residues long. V gave up 0 bases and J gave up 17 bases; unmatched junction bases: 7. In nucleotides, the CDR3 is TGCGCCAGCAGCTTGGGGACAGGCTTTCCTTTTTTT. Translated: CASSLGTGFPFF.

This clonotype has at least ten counts. V gene TRBV29-1 combines with J gene TRBJ2-5; 8 bases fit TRBD1. The junction had 6 bases not matched to a gene; V was cut back by 2 bases and J by 7 bases. From germline, CDR1 is SQVTM and CDR2 ANQGSEA. The length of the CDR3 is 13 residues. DNA for the CDR3: TGCAGCGTTGAAAGACAGGGGTTGGGGACCCAGTACTTC. Its protein product is CSVERQGLGTQYF.

Many counts were recorded for this clonotype. J is TRBJ2-3 and V is TRBV6-1, with 7 positions matching TRBD2. Germline V gene data show CDR1 as MNHNS and CDR2 as SASEGT. CDR3 length equals 13 residues. The trim removed 10 bases at V and 3 bases at J, leaving 7 bases unmatched. The CDR3 coding sequence is TGTGCCATACAAGGGAGGGGAACAGATACGCAGTATTTT. Translation gives CAIQGRGTDTQYF.

This clonotype was seen repeatedly, ten times or more. This sequence joins TRBV7-9 and TRBJ1-2; a possible D gene is TRBD1 (6 bases). V was shortened by 3 bases and J by 4 bases, with 9 bases between the two germline ends. This CDR3 has 13 residues. Germline CDR1 and CDR2: SEHNR and FQNEAQ (reference sequence). In nucleotides, the CDR3 is TGTGCCAGCAGCTTTACAGGGAGCTATGGCTACACCTTC. Translating it yields CASSFTGSYGYTF.

This clonotype was picked up many times. The V call is TRBV5-4, the J call TRBJ1-4; D is unresolved. The V end lost 1 base, the J end lost 8 bases, and 12 bases lay between the germline ends. This CDR3 contains 14 residues. Per germline, CDR1 SGHNT and CDR2 YYREEE (reference sequence). In DNA form, the CDR3 reads TGTGCCAGCAGCTTGCAGGAGGTTAAGGAAAAACTGTTTTTT. It yields the protein CASSLQEVKEKLFF.

A single count supports this clonotype. The genes are TRBV5-1 and TRBJ1-1; no clear D. From germline, CDR1 is SGHRS and CDR2 YFSETQ. The CDR3 loop spans 16 amino acids. V lost 0 bases and J lost 0, with 12 bases in between. The CDR3 coding sequence is TGCGCCAGCAGCTTGGGGGGTTTTGCTCTGAACACTGAAGCTTTCTTT. Protein sequence: CASSLGGFALNTEAFF.

This clonotype was picked up many times. This sequence joins TRBV2 and TRBJ2-3, with D possibly matching TRBD2 (5 bases). Looked up from germline, CDR1 is SNHLY and CDR2 is FYNNEI. The CDR3 sequence is 14 residues long. Trimming took off 2 bases at V and 2 bases at J, with 8 bases between the two ends. The CDR3 is CASSEQLATDTQYF. For the CDR3, the DNA is TGTGCCAGCAGTGAACAGCTAGCCACAGATACGCAGTATTTT.

DNA for the CDR3: TGTGCCAGCAGTCACGAGGGACAGGGGATCCAGCCCCAGCATTTT. This codes for CASSHEGQGIQPQHF. The J gene is TRBJ1-5, the V gene TRBV6-5, with 10 nucleotides matching TRBD1. The germline V gene encodes CDR1 MNHEY and CDR2 SVGAGI. After removal of 5 bases from V and 7 bases from J, the junction contained 8 bases not matched to a gene. This CDR3 has 15 residues.

Many counts were recorded for this clonotype. V is TRBV19 and J is TRBJ2-1, with TRBD1 matching over 9 bases. Germline V lookup: CDR1 LNHDA, CDR2 SQIVND (reference sequence). The junction had 10 bases not matched to a gene; V was cut back by 3 bases and J by 10 bases. The CDR3 covers 15 residues. In nucleotides, the CDR3 is TGTGCCAGTAGTATCGGGACAGGGATGATTGGAGAGCAGTTCTTC. Its translation is CASSIGTGMIGEQFF.

Comments on this clonotype: A read error is possible here, since a much larger clone lies one base away. The rearrangement uses TRBV27 and TRBJ1-2; 10 nucleotides line up with TRBD1. Germline V gene lookup returns CDR1 MNHEY and CDR2 SMNVEV (reference sequence). The CDR3 is made up of 12 amino acids. The CDR3 loop reads CANSLTGGGYTF. In DNA form, the CDR3 reads TGTGCCAACAGTTTGACAGGGGGCGGCTACACCTTC.

Ten or more counts support this clonotype. The gene calls are TRBV7-9 and TRBJ2-5; D gene ambiguous. CDR1 is SEHNR and CDR2 is FQNEAQ in the germline V gene (reference sequence). V was cut by 7 bases and J by 1 base, with 13 bases left in between. This CDR3 comprises 14 residues. The DNA of the CDR3 is TGTGCCAGCAATCCCACCGATTCCCAAGAGACCCAGTACTTC. It yields the protein CASNPTDSQETQYF.

Turning to this clonotype: A much larger clone is a single base away; this may be a read error. The chain is built from TRBV19 and TRBJ2-7, with D possibly being TRBD1 (6 bases). Per germline, CDR1 LNHDA and CDR2 SQIVND (reference sequence). With 2 bases removed from V and 2 bases from J, the gap between germline ends came to 10 bases. The CDR3 runs 14 residues. CDR3 amino acids: CASSIRQGPYEQYF. In DNA form, the CDR3 reads TGTGCCAGTAGTATAAGGCAGGGGCCCTACGAGCAGTACTTC.

Ten or more counts support this clonotype. The CDR3 sequence is CASRRNRDEGQPQHF. The CDR3 bases are TGTGCCAGCAGACGAAACAGGGACGAGGGACAGCCCCAGCATTTT. The rearrangement links TRBV6-6 to TRBJ1-5; D perhaps matches TRBD1 (6 bases). There are 15 residues in the CDR3. Germline CDR1 MNHNY, CDR2 SVGAGI (reference sequence). V dropped 6 bases and J dropped 7 bases, with 19 bases sitting between them.

This clonotype was recorded once. J is TRBJ1-4 and V is TRBV9; no firm D call. Germline CDR1 is SGDLS and CDR2 is YYNGEE. CDR3 length equals 15 residues. The germline V and J ends were trimmed by 3 bases and 0 bases, with 9 bases remaining between them. CDR3 nucleotides: TGTGCCAGCAGCGCGTCAGTTGCAACTAATGAAAAACTGTTTTTT. Translation gives CASSASVATNEKLFF.

This clonotype was observed a few times. This chain connects TRBV6-6 to TRBJ1-2; no clear D gene. Trimming shortened V by 8 bases and J by 1 base, and 11 bases separated the two germline ends. The CDR3 has 13 amino acids. The germline CDR1 and CDR2 sequences are MNHNY and SVGAGI (reference sequence). CDR3 protein: CASQLGRNYGYTF. The CDR3 DNA is TGTGCCAGCCAGCTCGGCCGTAACTATGGCTACACCTTC.

This clonotype was counted many times. This chain joins TRBV20-1 and TRBJ2-3, with 7 nucleotides matching TRBD2. The CDR3 runs to 14 residues. Trimming took 8 bases from V and 7 from J; bases not matched to a gene: 15. The germline V gene encodes CDR1 DFQATT and CDR2 SNEGSKA (reference sequence). The CDR3 coding sequence is TGCAGTCCTTCACCTGCGACTAGCACCTATACGCAGTATTTT. Encoded protein: CSPSPATSTYTQYF.

The genes are TRBV6-1 and TRBJ2-5; D possibly uses TRBD1 or TRBD2 (5 bases each). The CDR3 runs 14 residues. Per the germline V gene, CDR1 is MNHNS and CDR2 is SASEGT. Trimming pared 6 bases from V and 1 base from J, leaving 12 bases between. CDR3 amino acids: CASRRGRSQETQYF. CDR3 nucleotides: TGTGCCAGCAGGAGGGGACGGTCCCAAGAGACCCAGTACTTC.

The genes are TRBV10-3 and TRBJ2-7; 9 bases map to TRBD2. Germline CDR1 ENHRY, CDR2 SYGVKD. The CDR3 runs to 15 residues. The CDR3 region is CARLLAGVYSYEQYF. Here the CDR3 DNA reads TGTGCTAGGCTTTTAGCGGGGGTCTACTCCTACGAGCAGTACTTC.

There are a few counts of this clonotype. The chain has TRBV6-5 and TRBJ1-3; D uncertain. The CDR3 contains 13 residues. The V end was cut by 5 bases, the J end by 7 bases, with 12 bases between. Germline CDR1 and CDR2: MNHEY and SVGAGI. The CDR3 DNA reads as TGTGCCAGCAGTCCGGGTCGGCGGAACACCATATATTTT. Its translation: CASSPGRRNTIYF.

V is TRBV29-1 and J is TRBJ2-1; 11 bases agree with TRBD1. CDR3 length: 14 amino acids. J was trimmed by 6 bases and V by 6 bases; bases with no gene match: 7. The germline CDR1 and CDR2 sequences are SQVTM and ANQGSEA. CDR3 amino acids: CSVGDRGGSNEQFF. Written as DNA, the CDR3 is TGCAGCGTAGGGGACAGGGGGGGGTCCAATGAGCAGTTCTTC.